The 20 T cell receptor beta chains in this list originate from one sample, sequenced in a study of shared clonotypes between healthy human individuals. TCRdb's table, derived via immunoSEQ multiplex PCR, lists solely in-frame clones and lacks some. Counted here are roughly 2,500,000 clones, over 85% occurring once; the ten biggest clones make up 0.35% to 0.45%. Sequencing was performed on naive CD4+ T cells from PBMCs. Subset meaning: CD45RA+ positively selected. These receptors were collected from a man between 18 and 35 years old in good health. Some clones in this sample may be carry-over from other donors' samples.

The chain has TRBV5-1 and TRBJ2-5; D gene ambiguous. Trimming took 0 bases from V and 1 from J, leaving 10 bases between them. The CDR3 is 15 amino acids. Germline V gives CDR1 SGHRS, CDR2 YFSETQ. In nucleotides, the CDR3 is TGCGCCAGCAGCTTGGTCGGGTTCAGCCAAGAGACCCAGTACTTC. This encodes CASSLVGFSQETQYF.

This clone was picked up one time. The chain has TRBV30 and TRBJ2-3; the D is unclear. Germline V gene data show CDR1 as GTSNPN and CDR2 as SVGIG (reference sequence). CDR3 size: 13 residues. Trimming took 3 bases from V and 2 from J, leaving 9 bases between them. This chain's CDR3 is CAWSVSFTDTQYF. CDR3 nucleotides: TGTGCCTGGAGCGTTTCGTTCACAGATACGCAGTATTTT. The full variable domain, its missing parts supplied by reference TRBV30 and TRBJ2-3, is SQTIHQWPATLVQPVGSPLSLECTVEGTSNPNLYWYRQAAGRGLQLLFYSVGIGQISSEVPQNLSASRPQDRQFILSSKKLLLSDSGFYLCAWSVSFTDTQYFGPGTRLTVL.

V is TRBV5-1 and J is TRBJ2-1; the D gene is possibly TRBD1 (6 bases). The CDR3 extends over 16 amino acids. V lost 4 bases and J lost 0, with 14 bases in between. The germline V gene encodes CDR1 SGHRS and CDR2 YFSETQ. The CDR3, as DNA: TGCGCCAGCAGCCCTACGACAGGAAGCTCCTACAATGAGCAGTTCTTC. Protein: CASSPTTGSSYNEQFF. The whole variable domain, filled in from reference TRBV5-1 and TRBJ2-1, reads KAGVTQTPRYLIKTRGQQVTLSCSPISGHRSVSWYQQTPGQGLQFLFEYFSETQRNKGNFPGRFSGRQFSNSRSEMNVSTLELGDSALYLCASSPTTGSSYNEQFFGPGTRLTVL.

V is TRBV7-8 and J is TRBJ1-5; possibly TRBD1 for D (5 bases). The CDR3 loop spans 17 amino acids. Germline assignment: CDR1 SGHVS and CDR2 FQNEAQ. V was pared by 2 bases and J by 2 bases, with 16 bases between. CDR3 in amino acids: CASSLSWGGSGNQPQHF. In DNA form, the CDR3 reads TGTGCCAGCAGCTTAAGTTGGGGGGGTTCGGGCAATCAGCCCCAGCATTTT.

About this clone itself: Additional DNA sequences in this sample encode the identical CDR3. CDR3: CASSLTGGYEQYF. The CDR3 nucleotides read TGTGCCAGCAGTTTAACAGGGGGCTACGAGCAGTACTTC. This rearrangement joins TRBV27 to TRBJ2-7, with 8 bases that match TRBD1. Per germline, CDR1 MNHEY and CDR2 SMNVEV (reference sequence). Unmatched junction bases numbered 0, after V lost 2 bases and J lost 3 bases. This CDR3 has 13 residues.

The J gene is TRBJ1-5, the V gene TRBV7-6; TRBD1 might be the D (5 bases). This CDR3 region has 16 residues. CDR1 and CDR2 (germline): SGHVS, FNYEAQ. The V and J ends lost 5 bases and 0 bases respectively, with 14 bases between them. Here the CDR3 DNA reads TGTGCCAGCAGCCCGACCGGGGGGAGTAGCAATCAGCCCCAGCATTTT. Translation gives CASSPTGGSSNQPQHF.

The chain combines TRBV9 with TRBJ2-7, with unresolved D. The germline V gene encodes CDR1 SGDLS and CDR2 YYNGEE. Trimming left V 4 bases short and J 0 bases short, with 14 bases between. The CDR3 is 15 residues long. CDR3: CASSPGRHSSYEQYF. The CDR3 DNA sequence: TGTGCCAGCAGCCCTGGACGGCACTCCTCCTACGAGCAGTACTTC.

Comment on this clone: Distinct nucleotide sequences in the sample also encode this CDR3. The V and J genes are TRBV15 and TRBJ2-6; D remains ambiguous. The CDR3 sequence is 15 residues long. Germline CDR1 reads LNHNV; CDR2 reads YYDKDF (reference sequence). V lost 1 base to trimming and J lost 0 bases, with 4 bases between them. The DNA of the CDR3 is TGTGCCACCAGCAGAGCAGGCTCTGGGGCCAACGTCCTGACTTTC. Its translation is CATSRAGSGANVLTF.

The rearrangement uses TRBV27 and TRBJ1-1; no clear D. V dropped 6 bases and J dropped 3 bases, with 14 bases sitting between them. The CDR3 extends over 14 amino acids. The germline gives CDR1 MNHEY, CDR2 SMNVEV (reference sequence). The CDR3 here is CASRQKLIDTEAFF. The CDR3 nucleotides are TGTGCCAGCAGACAGAAATTAATCGACACTGAAGCTTTCTTT.

Worth noting for this clone: This specimen includes other DNA sequences encoding the same CDR3. The J gene is TRBJ1-3, the V gene TRBV5-1; no clear D gene. Germline V CDR1 and CDR2: SGHRS, YFSETQ. The V end was cut by 0 bases, the J end by 4 bases, with 2 bases between. There are 12 residues in the CDR3. The CDR3 spells CASSLEGNTIYF. The CDR3 coding sequence is TGCGCCAGCAGCTTGGAGGGAAACACCATATATTTT. Together with reference TRBV5-1 and TRBJ1-3, the CDR3 gives the full variable domain: KAGVTQTPRYLIKTRGQQVTLSCSPISGHRSVSWYQQTPGQGLQFLFEYFSETQRNKGNFPGRFSGRQFSNSRSEMNVSTLELGDSALYLCASSLEGNTIYFGEGSWLTVV.

This chain joins TRBV30 and TRBJ2-1; unclear D gene. The V gene's germline CDR1 is GTSNPN and CDR2 SVGIG (reference sequence). The CDR3 totals 15 residues. With 3 bases removed from V and 1 base from J, the gap between germline ends came to 13 bases. CDR3 region: CAWRRAGLSYNEQFF. The CDR3, as DNA: TGTGCCTGGAGAAGGGCTGGATTATCCTACAATGAGCAGTTCTTC.

The CDR3 spells CASSLGRQGTSGNTIYF. The CDR3 coding sequence is TGTGCCAGCAGCTTAGGGAGACAGGGGACCTCTGGAAACACCATATATTTT. This sequence joins TRBV7-9 and TRBJ1-3, with 8 bases aligning to TRBD1. The J segment lost 0 bases and the V segment lost 1 base, leaving 5 bases of the junction unmatched. The CDR3 contains 17 residues. Germline assignment: CDR1 SEHNR and CDR2 FQNEAQ (reference sequence).

In this sample, this clone turned up once. The chain has TRBV10-2 and TRBJ2-3; 9 bases agree with TRBD2. The germline CDR1 and CDR2 sequences are WSHSY and SAAADI. CDR3 size: 15 residues. J gave up 2 bases and V 6 bases, and 6 bases lay outside the gene matches. CDR3 nucleotide sequence: TGCGCCAGCAGAACTTCTAGCGGGGTCACAGATACGCAGTATTTT. Translating gives CASRTSSGVTDTQYF.

The chain recombines TRBV28 with TRBJ1-4; TRBD1 might be the D (6 bases). V was cut by 6 bases and J by 5 bases, with 16 bases left in between. There are 15 residues in the CDR3. Germline CDR1 reads MDHEN; CDR2 reads SYDVKM. Written as DNA, the CDR3 is TGTGCCAGCAGCCCCCGTTTGGGGGGCAATGAAAAACTGTTTTTT. Translating it yields CASSPRLGGNEKLFF.

As to this clone: The identical CDR3 is also encoded by other nucleotide sequences in the sample. The V call is TRBV29-1, the J call TRBJ1-1; D not certain. The CDR3 is made up of 11 amino acids. Germline V gene lookup returns CDR1 SQVTM and CDR2 ANQGSEA. Trimming took 6 bases from V and 1 from J, leaving 6 bases between them. The CDR3 bases are TGCAGCGTGCGGGGGAACACTGAAGCTTTCTTT. Translated: CSVRGNTEAFF.

The rearrangement joins TRBV4-2 to TRBJ2-1; 7 bases align to TRBD2. The length of the CDR3 is 15 residues. Trimming took 9 bases from V and 3 from J; bases not matched to a gene: 11. Germline-derived CDR1 and CDR2 are LGHNA and YNFKEQ. CDR3 amino acids: CASAWLGGLYNEQFF. CDR3 sequence (DNA): TGTGCCAGTGCGTGGTTGGGAGGGCTCTACAATGAGCAGTTCTTC.

About this clone: Other DNA variants within this sample encode the same CDR3. The gene calls are TRBV18 and TRBJ2-1; TRBD2 matches 9 bases. CDR1 and CDR2 from the germline V gene are KGHSH and LQKENI. The trim removed 3 bases at V and 4 bases at J, leaving 4 bases unmatched. The length of the CDR3 is 15 residues. The CDR3 nucleotides are TGTGCCAGCTCACCGGGACTAGCAGCTTACAATGAGCAGTTCTTC. Residues: CASSPGLAAYNEQFF.

The chain links TRBV7-7 to TRBJ2-5; 11 bases are shared with TRBD1. V was pared by 5 bases and J by 4 bases, with 6 bases of the junction left unmatched. Germline assignment: CDR1 SSHAT and CDR2 FNYEAQ (reference sequence). This CDR3 contains 15 residues. The CDR3 protein is CASSRTGTGGETQYF. The DNA for the CDR3 is TGTGCCAGCAGCCGAACCGGGACAGGGGGAGAGACCCAGTACTTC.

V and J are TRBV21-1 and TRBJ2-5; whether TRBD1, the table's D call, matches the DNA was not checked. TRBV21-1 is deemed a pseudogene. The CDR3 is 15 amino acids. The CDR3, as DNA: TGTGCCACCTCCACACCTACGGGACAGGCGGGGGCCCAGTACTTC. Amino acid sequence: CATSTPTGQAGAQYF.

The genes are TRBV5-4 and TRBJ1-4; D possibly corresponds to TRBD1 (6 bases). This CDR3 comprises 15 residues. Trimming cost V 3 bases and J 7 bases, with 16 bases left between them. Germline V gives CDR1 SGHNT, CDR2 YYREEE (reference sequence). The DNA of the CDR3 is TGTGCCAGCAGCTCTTCTGCCAGGGGAAGTGAAAAACTGTTTTTT. Amino acids: CASSSSARGSEKLFF.